Below, 25 T cell receptor beta chains from the same sample are listed, as sequenced in a study of graft-versus-host responses after intestinal transplantation. Antigens for these TCRs are unknown. The repertoire was sequenced with immunoSEQ multiplex PCR; TCRdb's copy has only in-frame clones and lacks some. Among about 86,000 clones, 88% were seen once, and the ten largest hold 0.28%. This sample comprised unstimulated CD4+ T cells sorted from spleen or lymph node cells, obtained before transplant. These receptors originate from a human donor who was the organ donor for an intestinal transplant.

CDR3 sequence (DNA): TGTGCCAGCAGCTTCTGGGAGAATGAGCAGTTCTTC. It codes for CASSFWENEQFF. The V and J genes are TRBV5-4 and TRBJ2-1; TRBD2 might be the D (5 bases). The CDR3 totals 12 residues. The germline gives CDR1 SGHNT, CDR2 YYREEE (reference sequence). Trimming shortened V by 2 bases and J by 7 bases, and 7 bases separated the two germline ends. Full variable domain (missing parts from reference TRBV5-4 and TRBJ2-1): ETGVTQSPTHLIKTRGQQVTLRCSSQSGHNTVSWYQQALGQGPQFIFQYYREEENGRGNFPPRFSGLQFPNYSSELNVNALELDDSALYLCASSFWENEQFFGPGTRLTVL.

The J gene is TRBJ2-7, the V gene TRBV28, with 10 bases lining up with TRBD2. The CDR3 is 17 residues long. After removal of 4 bases from V and 10 bases from J, the junction contained 19 bases not matched to a gene. Germline lookup yields CDR1 MDHEN and CDR2 SYDVKM. The CDR3 region has the DNA TGTGCCAGCAGTTCAAAATACAGGCCAAGCGGGAGGGGGCCCCAGTACTTC. It yields the protein CASSSKYRPSGRGPQYF.

The rearrangement uses TRBV29-1 and TRBJ2-1; D is ambiguous. V was trimmed by 5 bases and J by 5 bases, leaving 13 bases between them. This CDR3 has 13 residues. Germline V lookup: CDR1 SQVTM, CDR2 ANQGSEA. In nucleotides, the CDR3 is TGCAGCGTTAAGCCTTATCCTGACAATGAGCAGTTCTTC. This sequence encodes CSVKPYPDNEQFF.

The rearrangement links TRBV6-5 to TRBJ2-3; 9 positions match TRBD1. There are 14 residues in the CDR3. Germline CDR1 and CDR2: MNHEY and SVGAGI. V lost 7 bases, J lost 1 base, and 3 bases stayed unmatched. The CDR3 reads CASTRDRGTDTQYF. In DNA, the CDR3 is TGTGCCAGCACTAGGGACAGGGGCACAGATACGCAGTATTTT.

The rearrangement uses TRBV9 and TRBJ1-2; D perhaps matches TRBD1 (6 bases). The CDR3 consists of 15 residues. CDR1 is SGDLS and CDR2 is YYNGEE in the germline V gene. Trimming shortened V by 2 bases and J by 8 bases, and 19 bases separated the two germline ends. The DNA for the CDR3 is TGTGCCAGCAGCGTCCGGGACACCCGGTTAGGGGGCTACACCTTC. This gives the protein CASSVRDTRLGGYTF.

The chain is built from TRBV7-9 and TRBJ1-2, with TRBD1 matching over 8 bases. Germline V gene lookup returns CDR1 SEHNR and CDR2 FQNEAQ (reference sequence). With V trimmed by 5 bases and J by 4 bases, 6 bases remained unmatched. CDR3 length equals 14 residues. CDR3 residues: CASSPGGQVYGYTF. As DNA, the CDR3 is TGTGCCAGCAGCCCTGGGGGACAGGTCTATGGCTACACCTTC.

The rearrangement uses TRBV11-3 and TRBJ2-1, with 8 bases fitting TRBD1. This CDR3 has 15 residues. Germline V gives CDR1 SGHNT, CDR2 YENEEA. Losses at the gene ends were 4 bases for V and 5 bases for J; bases not matched to a gene: 7. The CDR3 DNA sequence: TGTGCCAGCAGCTCTGGACAGGGCTCACACAATGAGCAGTTCTTC. This sequence encodes CASSSGQGSHNEQFF.

This sequence joins TRBV11-3 and TRBJ2-2, with D possibly being TRBD2 (5 bases). The CDR3 has 15 residues. Germline CDR1 is SGHNT and CDR2 is YENEEA. V lost 1 base, J lost 0 bases, and 6 bases lay in between. The CDR3 bases are TGTGCCAGCAGCTTAGGTAGCGCGAACACCGGGGAGCTGTTTTTT. Translation gives CASSLGSANTGELFF.

The gene calls are TRBV29-1 and TRBJ2-1; 13 positions agree with TRBD2. CDR3 size: 14 residues. The J segment lost 6 bases and the V segment lost 8 bases, leaving 7 bases of the junction unmatched. CDR1 and CDR2 (germline): SQVTM, ANQGSEA. CDR3 nucleotide sequence: TGCAGCTGTATAGGACTAGCGGGAGCCAATGAGCAGTTCTTC. It yields the protein CSCIGLAGANEQFF.

J is TRBJ1-6 and V is TRBV30; 7 nucleotides match TRBD1. Germline CDR1 GTSNPN, CDR2 SVGIG (reference sequence). The junction had 4 bases not matched to a gene; V was cut back by 3 bases and J by 5 bases. The CDR3 contains 14 residues. CDR3 nucleotide sequence: TGTGCCTGGAGCGAGGGACAGCATAATTCACCCCTCCACTTT. This encodes CAWSEGQHNSPLHF.

This sequence joins TRBV9 and TRBJ2-1; 12 positions match TRBD2. Germline trimming cut 7 bases from V and 5 bases from J; bases unmatched to any gene: 10. Germline V gene lookup returns CDR1 SGDLS and CDR2 YYNGEE. The CDR3 totals 16 residues. The CDR3 spells CASALRLAGVDNEQFF. The CDR3 nucleotides are TGTGCCAGCGCCTTAAGACTAGCGGGAGTGGACAATGAGCAGTTCTTC.

This chain links TRBV28 with TRBJ1-2; D gene ambiguous. CDR1 is MDHEN, CDR2 SYDVKM, per germline. CDR3 size: 17 residues. With 6 bases removed from V and 5 bases from J, the gap between germline ends came to 25 bases. The CDR3 nucleotides are TGTGCCAGCAGCCCTACCCCGGACGGGAGCATGCGGTATGGCTACACCTTC. Encoded protein: CASSPTPDGSMRYGYTF.

Only one count was recorded for this clone. This chain joins TRBV5-1 and TRBJ2-5, with 9 bases that match TRBD1. The CDR3 loop spans 14 amino acids. V lost 4 bases and J lost 6; bases outside the gene matches: 7. From germline, CDR1 is SGHRS and CDR2 YFSETQ. The CDR3 protein is CASSEPGQGQTQYF. CDR3 DNA: TGCGCCAGCAGCGAACCGGGACAGGGACAGACCCAGTACTTC.

The chain employs TRBV9 and TRBJ1-1, with D possibly matching TRBD1 (6 bases). This CDR3 is built from 13 residues. Trimming took off 4 bases at V and 6 bases at J, with 13 bases between the two ends. Germline loops: CDR1 SGDLS, CDR2 YYNGEE. The DNA of the CDR3 is TGTGCCAGCAGCACCAGCGCAGGGGCTGAAGCTTTCTTT. Translating it yields CASSTSAGAEAFF.

The chain recombines TRBV5-1 with TRBJ2-1; 7 bases line up with TRBD2. The CDR3 runs to 15 residues. Looked up from germline, CDR1 is SGHRS and CDR2 is YFSETQ. The junction had 4 bases not matched to a gene; V was cut back by 0 bases and J by 4 bases. The CDR3 loop is CASSLAQRGYNEQFF. As DNA, the CDR3 is TGCGCCAGCAGCTTGGCCCAGCGGGGATACAATGAGCAGTTCTTC.

Here the CDR3 reads CASSVGGSLFYNEQFF. CDR3 nucleotide sequence: TGTGCCAGCAGCGTAGGGGGCTCACTCTTCTACAATGAGCAGTTCTTC. V gene TRBV9 combines with J gene TRBJ2-1; tentative D call: TRBD1 (5 bases). Germline V gene data show CDR1 as SGDLS and CDR2 as YYNGEE. Trimming took 0 bases from V and 3 from J, leaving 13 bases between them. The CDR3 consists of 16 residues.

V is TRBV2 and J is TRBJ2-1; 9 nucleotides agree with TRBD2. Trimming removed 6 bases from V and 6 bases from J; junction bases left unmatched: 9. This CDR3 region has 15 residues. Germline lookup yields CDR1 SNHLY and CDR2 FYNNEI. CDR3 in DNA: TGTGCCAGCAGGAAGGAACTAGCGGGCTTCAATGAGCAGTTCTTC. Its protein is CASRKELAGFNEQFF.

The gene calls are TRBV6-6 and TRBJ2-5; 8 bases match TRBD1. CDR1 MNHNY and CDR2 SVGAGI come from the germline V gene (reference sequence). After removal of 7 bases from V and 5 bases from J, the junction contained 9 bases not matched to a gene. The CDR3 sequence is 14 residues long. The CDR3 nucleotides read TGTGCCAGCAAGGACAGGGTCACCCGGGAGACCCAGTACTTC. Translating gives CASKDRVTRETQYF.

The chain combines TRBV28 with TRBJ1-2; 7 positions agree with TRBD1. The germline CDR1 and CDR2 sequences are MDHEN and SYDVKM. Trimming removed 7 bases from V and 2 bases from J; junction bases left unmatched: 1. This CDR3 is built from 12 residues. The CDR3 sequence: CASTGGNYGYTF. The CDR3 coding sequence is TGTGCCAGCACAGGGGGAAACTATGGCTACACCTTC.

The V gene is TRBV2, the J gene TRBJ1-1; D remains unclear. The CDR3 has 12 amino acids. V lost 4 bases, J lost 10 bases, and 13 bases lay in between. Germline loops: CDR1 SNHLY, CDR2 FYNNEI. DNA of the CDR3: TGTGCCAGCAGTGCGAGATCTGTTCGAGCTTTCTTT. This gives the protein CASSARSVRAFF.

This sequence joins TRBV2 and TRBJ2-7; TRBD1 is a possible D gene (5 bases). The CDR3 is 12 amino acids. Per germline, CDR1 SNHLY and CDR2 FYNNEI. V was clipped by 5 bases and J by 2 bases, with 7 bases between them. CDR3 amino acids: CASSPTAYEQYF. CDR3 DNA sequence: TGTGCCAGCAGTCCGACAGCCTACGAGCAGTACTTC.

The chain carries TRBV28 and TRBJ1-2; no clear D gene. This CDR3 contains 19 residues. Between the trimmed V and J ends, which lost 6 bases and 0 bases, there was a span of 26 bases. Germline-derived CDR1 and CDR2 are MDHEN and SYDVKM. CDR3 DNA: TGTGCCAGCAGCCATGCCCGAGGGTTTCGGCCGCTTTCTAACTATGGCTACACCTTC. It codes for CASSHARGFRPLSNYGYTF.

The J gene is TRBJ1-2, the V gene TRBV28; TRBD1 aligns across 7 bases. The CDR3 spans 16 residues. Germline CDR1 and CDR2: MDHEN and SYDVKM. J was trimmed by 4 bases and V by 4 bases; bases with no gene match: 12. CDR3 in DNA: TGTGCCAGCAGTTCCGGGCGGGACAGCGAGCTCTATGGCTACACCTTC. This codes for CASSSGRDSELYGYTF.

This clone has only one observation. This sequence joins TRBV30 and TRBJ2-5; D is perhaps TRBD1 (5 bases). Germline V gene lookup returns CDR1 GTSNPN and CDR2 SVGIG (reference sequence). The CDR3 has 12 residues. V shed 2 bases and J shed 4 bases, with 8 bases lying between them. The CDR3 bases are TGTGCCTGGAGTCGGCAGGGAGAGACCCAGTACTTC. It yields the protein CAWSRQGETQYF.

V usage is TRBV4-1 and J usage is TRBJ2-3, with 8 bases matching TRBD2. Losses at the gene ends were 4 bases for V and 6 bases for J; bases not matched to a gene: 15. This CDR3 is 17 amino acids long. Per germline, CDR1 MGHRA and CDR2 YSYEKL. The CDR3 bases are TGCGCCAGCAGCCGAGAGCCCGACCGGGGGGGTCGGGATACGCAGTATTTT. This encodes CASSREPDRGGRDTQYF.